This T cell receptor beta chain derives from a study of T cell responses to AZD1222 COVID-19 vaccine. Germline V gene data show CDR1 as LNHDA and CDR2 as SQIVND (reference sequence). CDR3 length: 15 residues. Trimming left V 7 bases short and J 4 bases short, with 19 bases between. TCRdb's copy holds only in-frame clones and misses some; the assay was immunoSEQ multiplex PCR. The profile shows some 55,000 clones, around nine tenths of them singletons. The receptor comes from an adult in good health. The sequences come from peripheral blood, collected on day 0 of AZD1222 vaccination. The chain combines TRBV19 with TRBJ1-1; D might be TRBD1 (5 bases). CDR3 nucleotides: TGTGCCAGTACCGTAAGGGGAGGGGATAGCACTGAAGCTTTCTTT. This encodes CASTVRGGDSTEAFF.